A selection of T cell receptor beta chains follows, all from one sample in a study of T cell responses to AZD1222 COVID-19 vaccine. TCRdb keeps only in-frame clones here, not all; method: immunoSEQ multiplex PCR. The table shows 110,000 to 150,000 clones, with around 92% occurring only once. Sequenced material: peripheral blood, taken after recovery from COVID-19. All receptors derive from an adult who had recovered from COVID-19. CDR3s include the opening cysteine and the closing phenylalanine or tryptophan. Each record gives: V gene, clone size, D gene, J gene, CDR3 DNA, CDR3 protein. D genes are given only for firm matches. Expanded clones are given a class, and other clones once, few, many or no size at all.

TRBV7-6,.,.,TRBJ2-5,TGTGCCAGCAGCTTAGTCGGTAGCGTCCAAGAGACCCAGTACTTC,CASSLVGSVQETQYF
TRBV27,once,.,TRBJ2-1,TGTGCCAGCAGCCCCGAAGGGCTTATAGGCGGGGTGAGCTCCTACAATGAGCAGTTCTTC,CASSPEGLIGGVSSYNEQFF
TRBV5-6,.,TRBD2,TRBJ2-2,TGTGCCAGCAGCTGGTCCGGGGGAGGGGACACCGGGGAGCTGTTTTTT,CASSWSGGGDTGELFF
TRBV28,.,.,TRBJ1-1,TGTGCCAGCACCACGAACACTGAAGCTTTCTTT,CASTTNTEAFF
TRBV19,.,TRBD1,TRBJ2-1,TGTGCCAGTAGTATGGGGACAGGTAACTACAATGAGCAGTTCTTC,CASSMGTGNYNEQFF
TRBV28,.,TRBD2,TRBJ2-7,TGTGCCAGCAGTCCCCGGACTAGCGGGAGTATGAAGTACGAGCAGTACTTC,CASSPRTSGSMKYEQYF
TRBV18,.,.,TRBJ1-1,TGTGCCAGCCAGGGACGGTTAAACACTGAAGCTTTCTTT,CASQGRLNTEAFF
TRBV18,.,.,TRBJ1-2,TGTGCCAGCTCACAAGACGGAATCTATGGCTACACCTTC,CASSQDGIYGYTF
TRBV5-1,.,TRBD1,TRBJ2-5,TGCGCCAGCAGCACCCACGGACAGGGTAAAGAGACCCAGTACTTC,CASSTHGQGKETQYF
TRBV10-3,.,TRBD2,TRBJ2-3,TGTGCCATCAGTGACGTAGCGGGGAGGGCAGATACGCAGTATTTT,CAISDVAGRADTQYF
TRBV28,.,.,TRBJ1-3,TGTGCCAGCAGTCTCTACCCTCCTCACCGATCAGGAAACACCATATATTTT,CASSLYPPHRSGNTIYF
TRBV27,.,.,TRBJ2-3,TGTGCCAGCAGTTTACCAAAGCGTCTGCAGTATTTT,CASSLPKRLQYF
TRBV2,.,.,TRBJ1-4,TGTGCCAGCAGTGACAGGGATGAAAAACTGTTTTTT,CASSDRDEKLFF
TRBV11-1,.,.,TRBJ2-7,TGTGCCAGCACCCGGGACGGCATCTACGAGCAGTACTTC,CASTRDGIYEQYF
TRBV27,.,TRBD1,TRBJ1-2,TGTGCCAGCGGGACAGGGGTCGACGGCTACACCTTC,CASGTGVDGYTF
TRBV3-1/TRBV3-2,.,.,TRBJ2-2,TGTGCCAGCAGCCAAGAGAGCCTCGTGGGGAACACCGGGGAGCTGTTTTTT,CASSQESLVGNTGELFF
TRBV18,.,.,TRBJ2-5,TGTGCCAGCTCACCAAAGGAGACCCAGTACTTC,CASSPKETQYF
TRBV7-9,.,TRBD1,TRBJ1-2,TGTGCCAGCAGCTTTTACAGGGGAGAGGGCTACACCTTC,CASSFYRGEGYTF
TRBV5-5,.,.,TRBJ1-5,TGTGCCAGCAGCTTGGAGGTTAGCAATCAGCCCCAGCATTTT,CASSLEVSNQPQHF
TRBV11-2,.,.,TRBJ2-3,TGTGCCAGCAGCTTATCGGCGAAAGATACGCAGTATTTT,CASSLSAKDTQYF
TRBV11-3,.,.,TRBJ2-1,TGTGCCAGCAGCTTAGGGCTGAGGGGGGGCAATGAGCAGTTCTTC,CASSLGLRGGNEQFF
TRBV3-1/TRBV3-2,.,TRBD2,TRBJ2-1,TGTGCCAGCAGCCATGGACTAGCGGGAGTGGAGGTTGAGCAGTTCTTC,CASSHGLAGVEVEQFF
TRBV3-1/TRBV3-2,once,.,TRBJ2-5,TGTGCCAGCAGCCAAGTAGTCGAGACCCAGTACTTC,CASSQVVETQYF
TRBV7-6,.,TRBD1,TRBJ2-5,TGTGCCAGCAGCCTCATACAGGGGGATCGGGAGACCCAGTACTTC,CASSLIQGDRETQYF
TRBV2,.,.,TRBJ1-1,TGTGCCAGCAGTGAAGCCATTTTTGCAGCTTTCTTT,CASSEAIFAAFF
TRBV6-1,.,TRBD1,TRBJ2-5,TGTGCCAGCAGTGAAAGAGGGATGTGGACAGGGGAAGAGACCCAGTACTTC,CASSERGMWTGEETQYF
TRBV9,.,.,TRBJ2-1,TGTGCCAGCAGCGTAGAAGGGGCCAAGGGCAATGAGCAGTTCTTC,CASSVEGAKGNEQFF
TRBV30,.,.,TRBJ1-1,TGTGCCTGGATTGGGTCACCGAACACTGAAGCTTTCTTT,CAWIGSPNTEAFF
TRBV7-3,.,TRBD2,TRBJ2-2,TGTGCCAGCAGCTTGACTAGCGGGAGGGTGAACACCGGGGAGCTGTTTTTT,CASSLTSGRVNTGELFF
TRBV24-1,.,.,TRBJ2-1,TGTGCCACCAGTGATCGGTGGGTTGTGACAGATGAGCAGTTCTTC,CATSDRWVVTDEQFF
TRBV6-2/TRBV6-3,.,TRBD2,TRBJ2-1,TGTGCCAGCAGTTACTCCCAGGGACTAGCGGGACTTTACAATGAGCAGTTCTTC,CASSYSQGLAGLYNEQFF
TRBV6-5,.,TRBD1,TRBJ1-1,TGTGCCAGCAGACGACAGGGAGGTTCGGGCACTGAAGCTTTCTTT,CASRRQGGSGTEAFF
TRBV12-3/TRBV12-4,.,.,TRBJ2-2,TGTGCCAGCAGTAACAGCACCGGGGAGCTGTTTTTT,CASSNSTGELFF
TRBV11-2,.,TRBD1,TRBJ2-7,TGTGCCAGCAGAAGAGGGACAGGGGGCACCACTGGCGGCGAGCAGTACTTC,CASRRGTGGTTGGEQYF
TRBV3-1/TRBV3-2,few,.,TRBJ1-3,TGTGCCAGCAGCCAGCGACAACTACTCTCTGGAAACACCATATATTTT,CASSQRQLLSGNTIYF
TRBV28,.,.,TRBJ1-1,TGTGCCAGCAGCATTGTCATGGGGGCGGGGAGGAACACTGAAGCTTTCTTT,CASSIVMGAGRNTEAFF
TRBV7-3,.,.,TRBJ1-1,TGTGCCAGCAGCTTAACACTCAGCGCGGTGAACACTGAAGCTTTCTTT,CASSLTLSAVNTEAFF
TRBV5-1,.,.,TRBJ1-2,TGCGCCAGCAGCCCAAGTCGGACACCTAACTATGGCTACACCTTC,CASSPSRTPNYGYTF
TRBV11-2,.,.,TRBJ1-5,TGTGCCAGCAGCGTCACAGGGAATCAGCCCCAGCATTTT,CASSVTGNQPQHF
TRBV4-1,.,.,TRBJ1-3,TGCGCCAGCAGCCAAACAGGGCTCGGTGGAAACACCATATATTTT,CASSQTGLGGNTIYF
TRBV29-1,.,TRBD1,TRBJ2-1,TGCAGCGTTGAAGTGGAGACAGGGATCAATGAGCAGTTCTTC,CSVEVETGINEQFF
TRBV7-3,.,TRBD1,TRBJ2-1,TGTGCCAGCAGCTTACGACAGGGGGCTGGCAATGAGCAGTTCTTC,CASSLRQGAGNEQFF